This T cell receptor (beta chain) was captured by sequencing in a study of CD8 T cells in ankylosing spondylitis. The study's findings and limits: A TCR beta motif of 7 or 8 highly homologous variants appeared characteristic of ankylosing spondylitis blood. The study looked at matched synovial fluid samples from ankylosing spondylitis patients. Disease-linked clones were reported to be significantly enriched there.

This CDR3 has 14 amino acids. Germline V gene lookup returns CDR1 SEHNR and CDR2 FQNEAQ (reference sequence). The ends were cut back, 6 bases at V and 5 bases at J, with 17 bases in the middle. In making TCR beta libraries, quantitative 5'-RACE with molecular barcodes was used. MiXCR, run by TCRdb on the 5' RACE reads, gives a single entry per CDR3 protein. The table records about 540,000 distinct CDR3 sequences, 9.5% to 15% of them present only once. This clonotype was seen more than once but under ten times. Its antigen is not identified. What was sequenced was blood, either unsorted or a sorted T cell fraction (not recorded which). This sequence joins TRBV7-9 and TRBJ2-7; the D gene is possibly TRBD1 (6 bases). This clonotype was sampled from a male donor with ankylosing spondylitis. The CDR3 is CASSSQNRVHEQYF. The CDR3 coding sequence is TGTGCCAGCAGTTCACAGAACAGGGTCCACGAGCAGTACTTC.